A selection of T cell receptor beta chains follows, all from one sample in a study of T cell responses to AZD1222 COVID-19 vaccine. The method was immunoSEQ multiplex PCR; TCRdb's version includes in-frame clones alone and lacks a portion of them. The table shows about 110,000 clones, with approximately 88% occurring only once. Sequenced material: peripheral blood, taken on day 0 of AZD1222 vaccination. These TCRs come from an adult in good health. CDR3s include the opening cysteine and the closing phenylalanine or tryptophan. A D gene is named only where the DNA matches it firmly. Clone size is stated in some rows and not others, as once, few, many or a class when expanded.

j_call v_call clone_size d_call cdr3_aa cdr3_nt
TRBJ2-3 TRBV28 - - CASLESTDTQYF TGTGCCAGCCTAGAAAGTACAGATACGCAGTATTTT
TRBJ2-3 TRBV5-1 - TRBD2 CASSLERLAGTDTQYF TGCGCCAGCAGCTTGGAGAGACTAGCGGGTACGGATACGCAGTATTTT
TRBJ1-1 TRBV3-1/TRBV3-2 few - CASSRTESYMNTEAFF TGTGCCAGCAGCAGGACGGAATCGTATATGAACACTGAAGCTTTCTTT
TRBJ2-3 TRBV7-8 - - CASSWVGTQYF TGTGCCAGCAGCTGGGTAGGCACGCAGTATTTT
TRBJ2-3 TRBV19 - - CASSIGGRGRTDTQYF TGTGCCAGTAGCATCGGGGGCCGAGGTCGCACAGATACGCAGTATTTT
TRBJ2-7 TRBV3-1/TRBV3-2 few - CASSQVASSYEQYF TGTGCCAGCAGCCAAGTAGCGAGCTCCTACGAGCAGTACTTC
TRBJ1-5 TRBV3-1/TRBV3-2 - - CASSQSTQPQHF TGTGCCAGCAGCCAATCAACCCAGCCCCAGCATTTT
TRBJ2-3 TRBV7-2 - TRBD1 CASSSDRITDTQYF TGTGCCAGCAGCTCGGACAGGATCACAGATACGCAGTATTTT
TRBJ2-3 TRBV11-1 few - CASSHRRLGDTQYF TGTGCCAGCAGCCACAGGAGGCTCGGAGATACGCAGTATTTT
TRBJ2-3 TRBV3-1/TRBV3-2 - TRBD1 CASSQPGQGRTDTQYF TGTGCCAGCAGCCAGCCAGGACAGGGGAGGACAGATACGCAGTATTTT
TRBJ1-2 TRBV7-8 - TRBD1 CASSSDRNNGYTF TGTGCCAGCAGTTCGGACAGGAACAATGGCTACACCTTC
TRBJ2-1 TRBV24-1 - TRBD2 CATSDTGLAGYGDEQFF TGTGCCACCAGTGATACGGGACTAGCGGGCTATGGGGATGAGCAGTTCTTC
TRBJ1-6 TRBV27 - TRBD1 CASTEGASYNSPLHF TGTGCCAGCACGGAGGGGGCGAGCTATAATTCACCCCTCCACTTT
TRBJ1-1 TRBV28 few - CASSLEGLNTEAFF TGTGCCAGCAGTTTAGAGGGACTGAACACTGAAGCTTTCTTT
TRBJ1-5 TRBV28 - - CASSLDPNQPQHF TGTGCCAGCAGTTTGGACCCCAATCAGCCCCAGCATTTT
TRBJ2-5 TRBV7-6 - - CASSLAGGGAETQYF TGTGCCAGCAGCTTAGCAGGTGGAGGAGCAGAGACCCAGTACTTC
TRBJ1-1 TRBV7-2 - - CASSLSGSVNTEAFF TGTGCCAGCAGCTTATCAGGTTCGGTGAACACTGAAGCTTTCTTT
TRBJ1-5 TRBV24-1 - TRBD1 CATSDDDRDSQPQHF TGTGCCACCAGTGATGATGACAGGGACAGTCAGCCCCAGCATTTT
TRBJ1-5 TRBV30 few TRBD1 CAWTPGGGFRNQPQHF TGTGCCTGGACCCCAGGGGGGGGTTTTCGCAATCAGCCCCAGCATTTT
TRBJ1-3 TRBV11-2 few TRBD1 CASSLIGGIGNTIYF TGTGCCAGCAGCTTAATAGGGGGCATTGGAAACACCATATATTTT
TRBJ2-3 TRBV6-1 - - CASSDRGADTQYF TGTGCCAGCAGTGACAGGGGGGCAGATACGCAGTATTTT
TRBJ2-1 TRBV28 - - CASTLAAADEQFF TGTGCCAGCACTCTGGCTGCGGCCGATGAGCAGTTCTTC
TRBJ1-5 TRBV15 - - CATSRGTEANNQPQHF TGTGCCACCAGCCGCGGGACGGAAGCAAACAATCAGCCCCAGCATTTT
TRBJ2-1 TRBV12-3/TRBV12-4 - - CASSNTGYNEQFF TGTGCCAGCAGTAACACCGGGTACAATGAGCAGTTCTTC
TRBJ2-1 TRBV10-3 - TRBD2 CAISLLAGPGNEQFF TGTGCCATCAGCCTTCTAGCGGGTCCGGGCAATGAGCAGTTCTTC